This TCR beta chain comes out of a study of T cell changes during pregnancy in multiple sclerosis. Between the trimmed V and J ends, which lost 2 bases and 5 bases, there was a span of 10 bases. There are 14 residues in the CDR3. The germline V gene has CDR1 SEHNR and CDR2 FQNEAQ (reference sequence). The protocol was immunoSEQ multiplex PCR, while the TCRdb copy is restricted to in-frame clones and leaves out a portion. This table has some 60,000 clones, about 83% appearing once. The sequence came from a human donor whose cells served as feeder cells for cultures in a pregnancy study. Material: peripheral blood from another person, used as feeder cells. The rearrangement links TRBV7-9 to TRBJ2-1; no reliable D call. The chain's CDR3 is CASSLIGPDNEQFF. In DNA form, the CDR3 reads TGTGCCAGCAGCTTAATTGGGCCGGACAATGAGCAGTTCTTC.